This TCR beta chain was identified in a study of technical replicates of blood from a handful of donors. Sequenced by immunoSEQ multiplex PCR; TCRdb stores in-frame clones only, minus some. The sample includes about 48,000 clones, 80% to 95% seen only once; the top ten take under 5%. CDR1 ENHRY and CDR2 SYGVKD come from the germline V gene. Between the trimmed V and J ends, which lost 5 bases and 2 bases, there was a span of 13 bases. The CDR3 sequence is 15 residues long. The receptor comes from a human donor in good health. Some clones in this sample may be carry-over from other donors' samples. V and J are TRBV10-3 and TRBJ1-5, with TRBD1 as a possible D gene (6 bases). What was sequenced was PBMCs. The CDR3 bases are TGTGCCATCAGTACGGGGGGCATAGGCAATCAGCCCCAGCATTTT. The encoded protein is CAISTGGIGNQPQHF.